This TCR beta chain was observed in a study of blood T cell repertoires in COVID-19. Study-wide background: T cells, B-cell-depleted T cells, or PBMCs supplied cDNA or gDNA.

How the authors handled the data: Estimates of nucleated cell counts were drawn from the amplification of reference gene primers. The table came from immunoSEQ multiplex PCR; TCRdb's copy has only in-frame clones and leaves some out. Clonal size and the V and J genes are those of that table, whereas D and trimming came from the DNA. The sample records 200,000 or so clones, approximately 82% being singletons. Trimming shortened V by 4 bases and J by 8 bases, and 13 bases separated the two germline ends. Germline V gene lookup returns CDR1 SGHKS and CDR2 YYEKEE (reference sequence). This CDR3 contains 14 residues.

The V call is TRBV5-5, the J call TRBJ1-6, with unresolved D. The TCR originated in a human donor with acute or convalescent COVID-19. The donor label of this sample is uncertain. Sequencing was done on a sample of peripheral blood. CDR3: CASSTRLGDSPLHF. In DNA form, the CDR3 reads TGTGCCAGCAGCACCAGGTTGGGAGATTCACCCCTCCACTTT.